The source of this T cell receptor beta chain is a study of graft-versus-host responses after intestinal transplantation. The overall study: Tacrolimus and steroids were given for around three years to all recipients after anti-thymocyte globulin induction.

Intraepithelial and lamina propria lymphocytes were isolated from graft specimens. Study conclusions and caveats: An association linked early post-transplant HvG declines with peak circulating GvH clone levels.

Trimming cost V 5 bases and J 3 bases, with 11 bases left between them. Germline V lookup: CDR1 SGHRS, CDR2 YFSETQ. The CDR3 has 14 amino acids. As concerns this clone: Antigen specificity is unknown.

Only in-frame clones appear in the TCRdb table, and some are missing; sequencing was by immunoSEQ multiplex PCR. The sample comprises around 17,000 clones, 60% to 85% of which are singletons, and 7.8% rests with the top ten. The chain recombines TRBV5-1 with TRBJ1-4, with D possibly TRBD1 on 5 matching bases. The clonotype originates from a human patient who received an intestinal transplant, so some T cells may come from the graft donor. This specimen was ileum tissue, taken about 460 days after intestinal transplant. CDR3 in DNA: TGCGCCAGCAGGCGAGGGGAACCTAATGAAAAACTGTTTTTT. Amino acid sequence: CASRRGEPNEKLFF.